This TCR beta chain was retrieved from a study of T cells after yellow fever vaccination. Whole-study context: Libraries from low-cell-number fractions were prepared with the SMART-Seq v4 Ultra Low Input RNA kit. Overall study results and limits: Overlap between CD4 and CD8 compartments was detected for a small share of clonotypes.

The V gene lost 5 bases and the J gene lost 6 bases, with 11 bases spanning the gap. CDR3 length: 12 amino acids. Germline CDR1 and CDR2: LGHDT and YNNKEL (reference sequence). Worth noting for this clonotype: Its antigen is still unknown.

TCRdb called the 5' RACE reads again in MiXCR, with one record for every CDR3 protein. The sample lists 620,000 or so distinct CDR3 sequences; roughly a sixth were seen once. This material consisted of PBMCs, taken 5 days after the first yellow fever vaccination. The origin of this receptor is a man aged 18 to 35 who received the YFV17D yellow fever vaccine. This chain connects TRBV3-1 to TRBJ2-7, with no clear D. This CDR3 is CASSKGPGEQYV. CDR3 DNA: TGTGCCAGCAGCAAAGGGCCAGGCGAGCAGTACGTC.